Detailed here is one T cell receptor (beta chain). Using a constant-region primer together with ProtoScript II reverse transcriptase, TCR beta cDNA was made from 500 ng of total RNA. Library construction for TCR beta comprised three nested multiplex PCR rounds performed with slightly modified ARM-PCR. A C-beta reverse primer was combined with TRBV1-TRBV30 forward primers in the first two PCR rounds, and each round had 10 cycles. MiXCR was run by TCRdb on the multiplex PCR reads, yielding one entry per CDR3 protein. The sample includes some 100,000 distinct CDR3 sequences, around 66% of them seen just once. This sample stems from a study of tumor-infiltrating lymphocytes in primary liver carcinoma. Trimming at V came to 11 bases and at J to 3 bases, leaving 9 bases not matched to a gene. CDR1 is MDHEN, CDR2 SYDVKM, per germline. The CDR3 sequence is 13 residues long. Both RNA and DNA were isolated together from around 18-30 mg of bulk tissue that had not been sorted. None of the patients had received treatment, and all had chronic HBV infection.

Source material: liver tumor tissue from sampling region 2. The subset denotes: tumor region T2, inferior pole. The V gene is TRBV28, the J gene TRBJ1-1, with 7 positions matching TRBD1. The source of this sequence is a woman between 55 and 75 years old with primary liver carcinoma and hepatitis B virus infection. CDR3: CAGMVQGDTEAFF. The DNA for the CDR3 is TGTGCCGGCATGGTTCAGGGGGACACTGAAGCTTTCTTT.